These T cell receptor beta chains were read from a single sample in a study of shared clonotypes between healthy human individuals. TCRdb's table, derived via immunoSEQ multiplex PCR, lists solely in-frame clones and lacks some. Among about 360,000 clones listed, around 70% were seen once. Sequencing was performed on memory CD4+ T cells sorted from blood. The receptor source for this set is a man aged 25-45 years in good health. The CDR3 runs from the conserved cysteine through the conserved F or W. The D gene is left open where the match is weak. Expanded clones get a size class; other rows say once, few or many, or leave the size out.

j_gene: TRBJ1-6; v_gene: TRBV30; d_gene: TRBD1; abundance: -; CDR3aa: CAWVGQSNNSPLHF; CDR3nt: TGTGCCTGGGTGGGACAGAGCAACAATTCACCCCTCCACTTT
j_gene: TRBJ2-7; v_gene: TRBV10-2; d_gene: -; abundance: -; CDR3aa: CASSVFMGANEQYF; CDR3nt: TGCGCCAGCAGTGTATTTATGGGGGCGAACGAGCAGTACTTC
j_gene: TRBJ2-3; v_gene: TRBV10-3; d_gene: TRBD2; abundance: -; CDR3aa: CAISETGTSGRTDTQYF; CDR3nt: TGTGCCATCAGTGAGACAGGGACTAGCGGGAGAACAGATACGCAGTATTTT
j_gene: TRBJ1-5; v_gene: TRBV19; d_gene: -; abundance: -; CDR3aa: CASSIDRDQPQHF; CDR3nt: TGTGCCAGTAGTATAGATCGTGATCAGCCCCAGCATTTT
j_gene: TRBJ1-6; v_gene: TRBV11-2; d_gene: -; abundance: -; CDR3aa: CASTQGTHNSPLHF; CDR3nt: TGTGCCAGCACCCAGGGGACCCATAATTCACCCCTCCACTTT
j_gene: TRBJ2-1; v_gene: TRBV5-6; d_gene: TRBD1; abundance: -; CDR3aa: CASSSRTGPSSYNEQFF; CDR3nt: TGTGCCAGCAGCTCCCGGACAGGCCCTAGCTCCTACAATGAGCAGTTCTTC
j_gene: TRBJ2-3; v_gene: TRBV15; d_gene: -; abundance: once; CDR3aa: CATSPGGPSGDTQYF; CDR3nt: TGTGCCACCAGCCCCGGAGGGCCCTCAGGAGATACGCAGTATTTT
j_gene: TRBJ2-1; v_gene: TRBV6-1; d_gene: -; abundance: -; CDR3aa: CASSEGDIIRNEQFF; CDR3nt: TGTGCCAGCAGTGAAGGGGACATTATACGCAATGAGCAGTTCTTC
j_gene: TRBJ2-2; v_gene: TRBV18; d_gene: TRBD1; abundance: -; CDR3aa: CASSPYTGGPANTGELFF; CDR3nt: TGTGCCAGCTCACCCTATACAGGGGGCCCCGCGAACACCGGGGAGCTGTTTTTT
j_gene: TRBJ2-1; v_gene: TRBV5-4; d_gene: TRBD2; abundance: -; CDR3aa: CASSPGMTSGRYNEQFF; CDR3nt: TGTGCCAGCAGCCCAGGGATGACTAGCGGGAGATACAATGAGCAGTTCTTC
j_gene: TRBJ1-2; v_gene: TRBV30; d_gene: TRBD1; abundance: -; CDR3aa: CASRQGVNYGYTF; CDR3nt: TGTGCCAGTAGACAGGGGGTGAACTATGGCTACACCTTC
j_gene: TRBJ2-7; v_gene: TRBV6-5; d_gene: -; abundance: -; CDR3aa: CASSRSPEGQQYF; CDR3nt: TGTGCCAGCAGTCGATCCCCAGAGGGTCAGCAGTACTTC
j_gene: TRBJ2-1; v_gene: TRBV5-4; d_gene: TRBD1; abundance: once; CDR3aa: CASSLATGDYNEQFF; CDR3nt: TGTGCCAGCAGCTTGGCGACAGGGGACTACAATGAGCAGTTCTTC
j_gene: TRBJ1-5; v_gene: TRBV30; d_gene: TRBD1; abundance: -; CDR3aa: CAWSEQGDQPQHF; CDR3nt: TGTGCCTGGAGTGAACAGGGGGATCAGCCCCAGCATTTT
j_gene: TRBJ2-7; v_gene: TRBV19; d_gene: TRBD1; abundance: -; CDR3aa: CASSNPGTGVSYEQYF; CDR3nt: TGTGCCAGTAGTAACCCCGGGACAGGGGTCTCCTACGAGCAGTACTTC
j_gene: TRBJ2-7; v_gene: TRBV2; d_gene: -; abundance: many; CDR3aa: CASRGGGTRSYEQYF; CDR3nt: TGTGCCAGCAGAGGGGGCGGGACAAGGTCCTACGAGCAGTACTTC
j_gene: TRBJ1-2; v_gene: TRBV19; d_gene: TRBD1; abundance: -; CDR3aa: CASTYPDRGGDGYTF; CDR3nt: TGTGCCAGTACCTACCCGGACAGGGGAGGGGATGGCTACACCTTC
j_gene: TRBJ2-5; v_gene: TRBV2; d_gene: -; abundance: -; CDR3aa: CASGPVGETQYF; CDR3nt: TGTGCCAGCGGGCCGGTTGGGGAGACCCAGTACTTC
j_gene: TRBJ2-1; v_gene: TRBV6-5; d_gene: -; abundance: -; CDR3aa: CASSGGYNEQFF; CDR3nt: TGTGCCAGCAGCGGCGGGTACAATGAGCAGTTCTTC
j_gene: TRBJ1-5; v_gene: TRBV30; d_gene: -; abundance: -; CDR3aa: CAWRENSNQPQHF; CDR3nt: TGTGCCTGGAGGGAAAATAGCAATCAGCCCCAGCATTTT
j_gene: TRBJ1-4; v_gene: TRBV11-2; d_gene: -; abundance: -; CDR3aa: CASSQTVNDNEKLFF; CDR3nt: TGTGCCAGCAGCCAGACGGTGAATGATAATGAAAAACTGTTTTTT
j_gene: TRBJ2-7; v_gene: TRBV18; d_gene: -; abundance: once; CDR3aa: CASSLDRLSYEQYF; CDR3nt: TGTGCCAGCTCACTTGACAGACTGTCCTACGAGCAGTACTTC
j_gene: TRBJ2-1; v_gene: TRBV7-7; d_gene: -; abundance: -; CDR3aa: CASSLGAFNEQFF; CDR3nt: TGTGCCAGCAGCTTAGGCGCCTTCAATGAGCAGTTCTTC
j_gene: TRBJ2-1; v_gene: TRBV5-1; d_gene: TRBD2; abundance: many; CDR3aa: CASSLLAGGGYNEQFF; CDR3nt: TGCGCCAGCAGCTTACTAGCGGGAGGCGGCTACAATGAGCAGTTCTTC
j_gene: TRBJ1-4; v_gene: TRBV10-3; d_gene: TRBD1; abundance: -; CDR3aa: CAISGQGMGKLFF; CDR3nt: TGTGCCATCAGCGGACAGGGGATGGGAAAACTGTTTTTT
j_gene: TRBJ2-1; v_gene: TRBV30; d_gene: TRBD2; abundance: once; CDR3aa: CAWSREGLPYNEQFF; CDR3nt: TGTGCCTGGAGTAGGGAGGGATTGCCCTACAATGAGCAGTTCTTC
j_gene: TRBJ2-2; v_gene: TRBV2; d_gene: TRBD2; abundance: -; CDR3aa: CASSPGGLGTGELFF; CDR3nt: TGTGCCAGCAGTCCGGGGGGGCTGGGCACCGGGGAGCTGTTTTTT
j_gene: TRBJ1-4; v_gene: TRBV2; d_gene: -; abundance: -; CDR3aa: CASSYLQGEKLFF; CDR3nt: TGTGCCAGCAGTTACCTACAGGGTGAAAAACTGTTTTTT
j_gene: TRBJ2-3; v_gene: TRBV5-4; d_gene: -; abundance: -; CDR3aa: CASSLPSQGDTQYF; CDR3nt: TGTGCCAGCAGCTTACCCTCACAGGGAGATACGCAGTATTTT
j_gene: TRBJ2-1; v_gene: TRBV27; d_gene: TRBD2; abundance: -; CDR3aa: CASSPLLAGGFKQFF; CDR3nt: TGTGCCAGCAGTCCTCTACTAGCGGGAGGTTTTAAGCAGTTCTTC
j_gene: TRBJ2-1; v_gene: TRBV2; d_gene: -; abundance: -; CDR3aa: CASSEEPWLDEQFF; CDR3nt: TGTGCCAGCAGTGAAGAACCGTGGCTTGATGAGCAGTTCTTC
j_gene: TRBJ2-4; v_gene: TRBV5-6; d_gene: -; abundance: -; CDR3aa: CASSLSWELIQYF; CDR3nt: TGTGCCAGCAGCTTGTCCTGGGAACTCATTCAGTACTTC
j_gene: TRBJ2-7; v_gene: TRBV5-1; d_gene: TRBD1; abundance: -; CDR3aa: CASSGQGTTYEQYF; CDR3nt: TGCGCCAGCAGCGGACAGGGGACTACCTACGAGCAGTACTTC
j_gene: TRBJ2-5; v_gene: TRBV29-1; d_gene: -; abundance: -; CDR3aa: CSVEDGETQYF; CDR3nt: TGCAGCGTTGAAGACGGCGAGACCCAGTACTTC
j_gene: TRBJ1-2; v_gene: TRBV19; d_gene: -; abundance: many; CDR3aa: CASSSAAAGRRYTF; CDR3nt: TGTGCCAGTAGTAGCGCTGCCGCGGGACGGAGATACACCTTC
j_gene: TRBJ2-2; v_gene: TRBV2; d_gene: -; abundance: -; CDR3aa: CASRIKNTGELFF; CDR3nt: TGTGCCAGCAGGATTAAGAACACCGGGGAGCTGTTTTTT
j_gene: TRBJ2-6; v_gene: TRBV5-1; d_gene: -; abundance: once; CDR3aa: CASSLDGGLSGANVLTF; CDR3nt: TGCGCCAGCAGCTTGGACGGGGGACTGTCAGGGGCCAACGTCCTGACTTTC
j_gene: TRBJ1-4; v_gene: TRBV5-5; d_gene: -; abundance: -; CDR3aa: CASSPGATNEKLFF; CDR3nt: TGTGCCAGCAGTCCCGGGGCAACTAATGAAAAACTGTTTTTT
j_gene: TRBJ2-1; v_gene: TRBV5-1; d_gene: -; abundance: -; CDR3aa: CASSLYGSSYNEQFF; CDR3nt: TGCGCCAGCAGCTTGTACGGGAGCTCCTACAATGAGCAGTTCTTC
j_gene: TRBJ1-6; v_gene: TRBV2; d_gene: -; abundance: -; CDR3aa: CASRMTGSNSPLHF; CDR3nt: TGTGCCAGCAGGATGACAGGTTCTAATTCACCCCTCCACTTT